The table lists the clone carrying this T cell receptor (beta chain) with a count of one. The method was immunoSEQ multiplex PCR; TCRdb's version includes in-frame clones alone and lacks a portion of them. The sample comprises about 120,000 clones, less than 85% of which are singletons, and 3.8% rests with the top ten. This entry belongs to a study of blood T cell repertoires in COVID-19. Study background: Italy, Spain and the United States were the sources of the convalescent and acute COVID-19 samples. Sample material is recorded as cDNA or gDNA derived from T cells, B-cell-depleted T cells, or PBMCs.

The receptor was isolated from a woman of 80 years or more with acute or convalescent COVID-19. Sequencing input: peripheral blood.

The CDR3 DNA is TGTGCCGCTAGACAGGACTCTGGGGCCAACGTCCTGACTTTC. Translated: CAARQDSGANVLTF. The genes are TRBV19 and TRBJ2-6; TRBD1 might be the D (6 bases). Trimming took 11 bases from V and 0 from J, leaving 11 bases between them. Germline loops: CDR1 LNHDA, CDR2 SQIVND (reference sequence). The CDR3 spans 14 residues.